This T cell receptor (beta chain) emerged from a study of shared clonotypes between healthy human individuals. At the deep level, the assay was run. Method: immunoSEQ multiplex PCR; TCRdb's copy keeps in-frame clones and lacks some. The sample records roughly 700,000 clones, 90% being singletons. Study-wide findings and caveats: Generation probabilities of non-shared clonotypes were lower (relative to those shared by all four donors). It was anticipated that sequencing depth would influence how many clonotypes donors shared.

A word on this clone: Its antigen is not known.

V shed 5 bases and J 1 base; nucleotides not matched to a gene: 15. This CDR3 has 20 amino acids. Per germline, CDR1 MDHEN and CDR2 SYDVKM. The rearrangement links TRBV28 to TRBJ2-3; 13 nucleotides agree with TRBD2. The clonotype originates from a man younger than 35 in good health. Some clones in this sample may be carry-over from other donors' samples. Input material: memory CD8+ T cells from PBMCs. Subset described: CD45RO+ cells pooled with CCR7-negative TemRA cells. CDR3 in amino acids: CASSPRFGLAGVVGTDTQYF. The CDR3 bases are TGTGCCAGCAGTCCCCGGTTTGGACTAGCGGGAGTGGTGGGCACAGATACGCAGTATTTT.